The next 16 T cell receptor beta chains were all read from a single sample in a study of blood T cell repertoires in COVID-19. Repertoires were generated with immunoSEQ multiplex PCR, while TCRdb's copy carries only in-frame clones and drops some. Of hundreds of thousands of clones in the sample, 70% to 90% were seen once. Specimen: peripheral blood. Source of these receptors: a woman aged 45-65 years with active or convalescent COVID-19.

The chain has TRBV4-3 and TRBJ1-1, with D unclear. Deletions cut 4 bases from V and 0 bases from J, with 15 bases between. The CDR3 length is 16 residues. Germline-derived CDR1 and CDR2 are LGHNA and YSLEER. This chain's CDR3 is CASSPSQLLMNTEAFF. CDR3 coding DNA: TGCGCCAGCAGCCCCTCACAGCTATTAATGAACACTGAAGCTTTCTTT.

This clone was counted only a few times. J is TRBJ1-1 and V is TRBV19; TRBD1 might be the D (6 bases). The CDR3 is 15 amino acids. Germline V gene data show CDR1 as LNHDA and CDR2 as SQIVND (reference sequence). The ends were cut back, 7 bases at V and 0 bases at J, with 15 bases in the middle. CDR3 nucleotides: TGTGCCAGTACGGACAGATTGATTATGAACACTGAAGCTTTCTTT. Translation gives CASTDRLIMNTEAFF. The whole variable domain, remainder taken from reference TRBV19 and TRBJ1-1, is DGGITQSPKYLFRKEGQNVTLSCEQNLNHDAMYWYRQDPGQGLRLIYYSQIVNDFQKGDIAEGYSVSREKKESFPLTVTSAQKNPTAFYLCASTDRLIMNTEAFFGQGTRLTVV.

This sequence joins TRBV27 and TRBJ2-7; TRBD2 matches 7 bases. CDR1 and CDR2 (germline): MNHEY, SMNVEV (reference sequence). The CDR3 extends over 16 amino acids. Trimming removed 3 bases from V and 0 bases from J; junction bases left unmatched: 8. The CDR3 region is CASSFAGLGASYEQYF. Written as DNA, the CDR3 is TGTGCCAGCAGTTTCGCAGGACTAGGGGCCTCCTACGAGCAGTACTTC.

V gene TRBV7-9 combines with J gene TRBJ2-1; 9 bases map to TRBD1. This CDR3 has 15 amino acids. V shed 7 bases, J shed 2 bases, and the junction held 6 bases outside the gene matches. CDR1 SEHNR and CDR2 FQNEAQ come from the germline V gene (reference sequence). The CDR3 here is CASTRGQGAYNEQFF. DNA for the CDR3: TGTGCCAGCACGCGGGGACAGGGAGCCTACAATGAGCAGTTCTTC.

This CDR3 reads CASRGGRGHFDEQFF. The DNA for the CDR3 is TGTGCCAGCAGGGGAGGCAGGGGGCACTTCGATGAGCAGTTCTTC. V is TRBV5-6 and J is TRBJ2-1, with 8 bases matching TRBD1. CDR3 length: 15 residues. V shed 5 bases and J 8 bases; nucleotides not matched to a gene: 12. In germline, CDR1 is SGHDT, CDR2 YYEEEE.

The chain carries TRBV12-5 and TRBJ2-1; the match to TRBD2 covers 14 bases. This CDR3 is 15 amino acids long. The junction had 7 bases not matched to a gene; V was cut back by 7 bases and J by 8 bases. From germline, CDR1 is LGHNT and CDR2 FRNRAP. CDR3 sequence reads: CASAQGLAGADEQFF. The CDR3 DNA reads as TGTGCTAGTGCCCAGGGACTAGCGGGAGCCGATGAGCAGTTCTTC.

This chain uses TRBV6-1 with TRBJ2-7, with 9 nucleotides matching TRBD2. CDR3 length equals 13 residues. V dropped 3 bases and J dropped 3; count of bases not matched to a gene: 0. Per the germline V gene, CDR1 is MNHNS and CDR2 is SASEGT. CDR3 residues: CASSDSGSYEQYF. The CDR3, as DNA: TGTGCCAGCAGTGATAGCGGGAGCTACGAGCAGTACTTC.

This sequence joins TRBV5-8 and TRBJ2-7; maybe TRBD2 (6 bases). This CDR3 has 13 amino acids. Trimming took 4 bases from V and 4 from J, leaving 12 bases between them. Germline CDR1 is SGHTS and CDR2 is YDEGEE. In nucleotides, the CDR3 is TGTGCCAGCAGCCCTTACGGGACTTACGAGCAGTACTTC. This encodes CASSPYGTYEQYF.

The chain employs TRBV7-2 and TRBJ1-4; maybe TRBD1 (6 bases). CDR3 size: 15 residues. V was shortened by 4 bases and J by 10 bases, with 19 bases between the two germline ends. Germline CDR1 reads SGHTA; CDR2 reads FQGNSA. The CDR3 DNA is TGTGCCAGCAGCTCTTTGACAGGTTTGGTCGGAAAACTGTTTTTT. It codes for CASSSLTGLVGKLFF. Looking up the rest from reference TRBV7-2 and TRBJ1-4 gives the full variable domain: GAGVSQSPSNKVTEKGKDVELRCDPISGHTALYWYRQSLGQGLEFLIYFQGNSAPDKSGLPSDRFSAERTGGSVSTLTIQRTQQEDSAVYLCASSSLTGLVGKLFFGSGTQLSVL.

This chain connects TRBV4-2 to TRBJ2-7; 10 bases map to TRBD1. The length of the CDR3 is 16 residues. The junction had 5 bases not matched to a gene; V was cut back by 0 bases and J by 3 bases. Germline assignment: CDR1 LGHNA and CDR2 YNFKEQ. CDR3 sequence: CASSQDPGDRGYEQYF. In DNA, the CDR3 is TGTGCCAGCAGCCAAGATCCAGGGGACAGGGGCTACGAGCAGTACTTC.

This chain joins TRBV28 and TRBJ2-3, with unresolved D. The CDR3 extends over 13 amino acids. CDR1 and CDR2 from the germline V gene are MDHEN and SYDVKM. Between the trimmed V and J ends, which lost 4 bases and 5 bases, there was a span of 10 bases. CDR3 region: CASSSHLGDTQYF. DNA for the CDR3: TGTGCCAGCAGTTCACATCTAGGAGATACGCAGTATTTT.

J is TRBJ1-2 and V is TRBV6-6, with a tentative D call TRBD1 (6 bases). The CDR3 covers 13 residues. V lost 1 base and J lost 8, with 11 bases in between. The germline V gene has CDR1 MNHNY and CDR2 SVGAGI (reference sequence). This CDR3 reads CASSYWYRDGYTF. CDR3 nucleotides: TGTGCCAGCAGTTACTGGTACAGGGACGGCTACACCTTC.

The chain combines TRBV6-6 with TRBJ2-6, with D perhaps matching TRBD1 (6 bases). The CDR3 totals 15 residues. Germline V gene lookup returns CDR1 MNHNY and CDR2 SVGAGI (reference sequence). Trimming removed 4 bases from V and 3 bases from J, with 10 bases in between. In nucleotides, the CDR3 is TGTGCCAGCAGTTCCAGGGGTAATGGGGCCAACGTCCTGACTTTC. The encoded protein is CASSSRGNGANVLTF.

This chain joins TRBV5-4 and TRBJ2-3, with 10 bases identical to TRBD1. The CDR3 is made up of 15 amino acids. Germline V gene lookup returns CDR1 SGHNT and CDR2 YYREEE (reference sequence). After removal of 4 bases from V and 6 bases from J, the junction contained 8 bases not matched to a gene. The CDR3: CASSLGTGVLDTQYF. CDR3 nucleotides: TGTGCCAGCAGCCTCGGGACAGGGGTTTTGGATACGCAGTATTTT.

Concerning this clone itself: The same CDR3 also results from other DNA sequences found in this sample. The rearrangement links TRBV5-1 to TRBJ1-1, with TRBD1 as a possible D gene (6 bases). V was pared by 0 bases and J by 4 bases, with 13 bases between. Germline CDR1 SGHRS, CDR2 YFSETQ. The CDR3 is made up of 15 amino acids. The CDR3 reads CASSLGATGTTEAFF. The CDR3 bases are TGCGCCAGCAGCTTGGGGGCTACAGGGACCACTGAAGCTTTCTTT.

This chain uses TRBV11-1 with TRBJ1-6, with no clear D. CDR3 length: 13 amino acids. The germline V and J ends were trimmed by 0 bases and 7 bases, with 4 bases remaining between them. CDR1 SGHAT and CDR2 FQDESV come from the germline V gene (reference sequence). For the CDR3, the DNA is TGTGCCAGCAGCTTAGCGGAGAATTCACCCCTCCACTTT. Translation: CASSLAENSPLHF.